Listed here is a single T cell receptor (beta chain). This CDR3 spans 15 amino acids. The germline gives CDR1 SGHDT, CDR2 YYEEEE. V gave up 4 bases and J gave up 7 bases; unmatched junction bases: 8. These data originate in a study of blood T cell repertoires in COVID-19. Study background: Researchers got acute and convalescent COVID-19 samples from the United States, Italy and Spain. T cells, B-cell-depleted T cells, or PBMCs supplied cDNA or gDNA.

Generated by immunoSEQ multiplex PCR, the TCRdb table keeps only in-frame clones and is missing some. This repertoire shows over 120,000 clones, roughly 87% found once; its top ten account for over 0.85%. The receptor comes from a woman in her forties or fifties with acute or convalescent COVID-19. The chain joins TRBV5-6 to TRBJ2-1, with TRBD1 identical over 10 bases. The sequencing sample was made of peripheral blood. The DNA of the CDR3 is TGTGCCAGCAGCCTGGGGGGACAGGGGTTTAATGAGCAGTTCTTC. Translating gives CASSLGGQGFNEQFF.